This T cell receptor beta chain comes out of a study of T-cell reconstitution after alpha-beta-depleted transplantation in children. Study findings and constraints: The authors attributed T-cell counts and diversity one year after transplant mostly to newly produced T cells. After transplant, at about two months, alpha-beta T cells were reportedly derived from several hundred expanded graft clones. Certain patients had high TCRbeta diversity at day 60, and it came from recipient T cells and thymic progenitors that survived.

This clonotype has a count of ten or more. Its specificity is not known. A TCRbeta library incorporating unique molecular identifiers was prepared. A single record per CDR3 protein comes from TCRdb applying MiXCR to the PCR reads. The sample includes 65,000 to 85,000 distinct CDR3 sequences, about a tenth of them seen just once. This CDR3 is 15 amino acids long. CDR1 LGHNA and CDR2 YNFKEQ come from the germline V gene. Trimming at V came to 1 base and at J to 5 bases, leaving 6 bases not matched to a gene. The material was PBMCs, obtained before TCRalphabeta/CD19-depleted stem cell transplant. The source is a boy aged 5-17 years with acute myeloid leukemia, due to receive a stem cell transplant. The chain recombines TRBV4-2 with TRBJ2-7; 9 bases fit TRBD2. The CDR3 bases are TGTGCCAGCAGCCAAGGTACAGCGGGAGGTGACGAGCAGTACTTC. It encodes CASSQGTAGGDEQYF.